These 31 T cell receptor beta chains originate from one sample sequenced in a study of blood T cells in healthy people across ages. PCR was performed a second time for 7 to 11 cycles using a sample-barcoded 5' primer and a J-beta primer mix. TCRdb recomputed calls from the 5' RACE reads with MiXCR, one row per CDR3 protein. The repertoire includes 850,000 to 1,000,000 distinct CDR3 sequences, roughly 50% of them detected once, and 13% sits in the top ten. The source material was blood. The source of these receptors is a man aged 25-45 years in good health.

The chain carries TRBV5-1 and TRBJ2-5, with TRBD2 matching over 7 bases. Trimming took 0 bases from V and 1 from J; bases not matched to a gene: 6. Germline values: CDR1 SGHRS, CDR2 YFSETQ. The CDR3 is made up of 16 amino acids. DNA for the CDR3: TGCGCCAGCAGCTTGGCGGTCACGGGGGGCCAAGAGACCCAGTACTTC. It codes for CASSLAVTGGQETQYF.

This clonotype was seen more than once but under ten times. V usage is TRBV7-6 and J usage is TRBJ2-1, with D possibly matching TRBD2 (7 bases). The CDR3 totals 16 residues. CDR1 and CDR2 from the germline V gene are SGHVS and FNYEAQ. Trimming stripped 0 bases from V and 9 bases from J, with 18 bases between. DNA for the CDR3: TGTGCCAGCAGCTTAGCTGGGGGGGGGGCCTCAGCTGAGCAGTTCTTC. It yields the protein CASSLAGGGASAEQFF.

This clonotype turned up a few times. This sequence joins TRBV3-1 and TRBJ2-5, with TRBD1 as a possible D gene (6 bases). The CDR3 is 14 residues long. V dropped 2 bases and J dropped 5 bases, with 12 bases sitting between them. Germline values: CDR1 LGHDT, CDR2 YNNKEL (reference sequence). The CDR3 loop is CASSQTDSPETQYF. Here the CDR3 DNA reads TGTGCCAGCAGCCAAACGGACAGTCCGGAGACCCAGTACTTC.

The V call is TRBV15, the J call TRBJ1-2; D is undetermined. V was cut by 2 bases and J by 2 bases, with 15 bases left in between. This CDR3 comprises 16 residues. Germline CDR1 is LNHNV and CDR2 is YYDKDF (reference sequence). The DNA for the CDR3 is TGTGCCACCAGCAGATCGCGCGTGAGCCTCAACTATGGCTACACCTTC. This codes for CATSRSRVSLNYGYTF. The variable domain in full, completed from reference TRBV15 and TRBJ1-2, reads DAMVIQNPRYQVTQFGKPVTLSCSQTLNHNVMYWYQQKSSQAPKLLFHYYDKDFNNEADTPDNFQSRRPNTSFCFLDIRSPGLGDTAMYLCATSRSRVSLNYGYTFGSGTRLTVV.

The chain uses TRBV6-2 or TRBV6-3 and TRBJ2-7, with 10 bases fitting TRBD1. CDR3 size: 14 residues. V was pared by 7 bases and J by 3 bases, with 6 bases of the junction left unmatched. Germline V gene sequence: CDR1 MNHEY, CDR2 SVGEGT. The CDR3 loop is CASNRDRGYYEQYF. The CDR3 nucleotides are TGTGCCAGCAACCGGGACAGGGGTTACTACGAGCAGTACTTC.

The V and J genes are TRBV20-1 and TRBJ1-5; 7 nucleotides align to TRBD1. Germline V gives CDR1 DFQATT, CDR2 SNEGSKA (reference sequence). J was trimmed by 4 bases and V by 3 bases; bases with no gene match: 6. CDR3 size: 14 residues. The CDR3 region is CSASIGGQNQPQHF. CDR3 nucleotide sequence: TGCAGTGCTAGTATAGGGGGCCAAAATCAGCCCCAGCATTTT.

This rearrangement joins TRBV2 to TRBJ2-1; D gene uncertain. The V gene's germline CDR1 is SNHLY and CDR2 FYNNEI. Trimming took off 6 bases at V and 8 bases at J, with 14 bases between the two ends. This CDR3 spans 13 amino acids. CDR3 coding DNA: TGTGCCAGCAGCGCCGCCTTCCCCGATGAGCAGTTCTTC. It translates to CASSAAFPDEQFF.

This clonotype has just a few counts. V gene TRBV10-3 combines with J gene TRBJ2-3; D is undetermined. Per germline, CDR1 ENHRY and CDR2 SYGVKD. CDR3 size: 13 residues. The V end was cut by 4 bases, the J end by 6 bases, with 11 bases between. The CDR3, as DNA: TGTGCCATCAGTGTAACGGATAAGGATACGCAGTATTTT. It yields the protein CAISVTDKDTQYF.

The rearrangement uses TRBV28 and TRBJ2-1, with 7 bases identical to TRBD1. CDR1 and CDR2 from the germline V gene are MDHEN and SYDVKM. This CDR3 contains 19 residues. J was trimmed by 0 bases and V by 6 bases; bases with no gene match: 17. The CDR3 loop reads CASRARTGSISSSYNEQFF. CDR3 in DNA: TGTGCCAGCAGGGCCCGGACAGGCTCTATATCTAGCTCCTACAATGAGCAGTTCTTC.

This clonotype came up once. The chain has TRBV20-1 and TRBJ2-5, with TRBD2 identical over 10 bases. CDR3 size: 15 residues. J gave up 0 bases and V 3 bases, and 4 bases lay outside the gene matches. Germline V lookup: CDR1 DFQATT, CDR2 SNEGSKA (reference sequence). The CDR3 region is CSASLAGAYQETQYF. The CDR3 DNA is TGCAGTGCTAGTCTAGCGGGGGCGTACCAAGAGACCCAGTACTTC.

This clonotype was seen only a few times. The rearrangement joins TRBV6-6 to TRBJ2-2; 8 bases align to TRBD1. The CDR3 is 14 residues long. Germline-derived CDR1 and CDR2 are MNHNY and SVGAGI (reference sequence). J gave up 7 bases and V 10 bases, and 11 bases lay outside the gene matches. CDR3 amino acids: CATRTGRESGELFF. DNA of the CDR3: TGTGCCACCCGGACAGGGCGTGAAAGCGGGGAGCTGTTTTTT.

The J gene is TRBJ2-3, the V gene TRBV12-3 or TRBV12-4, with D uncertain. Trimming left V 5 bases short and J 6 bases short, with 12 bases between. The CDR3 is 13 amino acids. CDR3 sequence reads: CASSPYAGDTQYF. CDR3 DNA: TGTGCCAGCAGTCCCTACGCCGGGGATACGCAGTATTTT.

In its sample, this clonotype was seen a few times. This chain joins TRBV7-9 and TRBJ1-2; D not certain. The germline V and J ends were trimmed by 5 bases and 4 bases, with 14 bases remaining between them. This CDR3 is built from 14 residues. CDR1 is SEHNR, CDR2 FQNEAQ, per germline (reference sequence). CDR3 DNA: TGTGCCAGCAGCGTAGACCCAGCCACCTATGGCTACACCTTC. Translating it yields CASSVDPATYGYTF. The full variable domain, in which reference TRBV7-9 and TRBJ1-2 provide the parts outside the CDR3, is DTGVSQNPRHKITKRGQNVTFRCDPISEHNRLYWYRQTLGQGPEFLTYFQNEAQLEKSRLLSDRFSAERPKGSFSTLEIQRTEQGDSAMYLCASSVDPATYGYTFGSGTRLTVV.

The chain joins TRBV28 to TRBJ2-7; D gene uncertain. Between the trimmed V and J ends, which lost 7 bases and 0 bases, there was a span of 13 bases. Germline loops: CDR1 MDHEN, CDR2 SYDVKM. CDR3 length: 14 residues. The CDR3 nucleotides read TGTGCCAGCAAGGTTTCGGGTAGCTCCTACGAGCAGTACTTC. Its protein product is CASKVSGSSYEQYF. The full variable domain, in which reference TRBV28 and TRBJ2-7 provide the parts outside the CDR3, is DVKVTQSSRYLVKRTGEKVFLECVQDMDHENMFWYRQDPGLGLRLIYFSYDVKMKEKGDIPEGYSVSREKKERFSLILESASTNQTSMYLCASKVSGSSYEQYFGPGTRLTVT.

A few counts support this clonotype. This rearrangement joins TRBV7-9 to TRBJ2-3; maybe TRBD1 (5 bases). This CDR3 comprises 14 residues. V lost 4 bases to trimming and J lost 1 base, with 9 bases between them. In germline, CDR1 is SEHNR, CDR2 FQNEAQ (reference sequence). The CDR3 DNA reads TGTGCCAGCAGCTCTACGACAGGCACAGATACGCAGTATTTT. It yields the protein CASSSTTGTDTQYF.

This sequence joins TRBV2 and TRBJ2-3; 9 bases line up with TRBD1. The CDR3 extends over 12 amino acids. V gave up 5 bases and J gave up 11 bases; unmatched junction bases: 5. CDR1 and CDR2 (germline): SNHLY, FYNNEI. The CDR3 coding sequence is TGTGCCAGCAGTCCTACAGGGGGCGGGCAGTATTTT. Translating gives CASSPTGGGQYF.

This clonotype was recorded a few times. The genes are TRBV6-1 and TRBJ1-2, with 9 bases that match TRBD1. V lost 5 bases, J lost 6 bases, and 19 bases stayed unmatched. From germline, CDR1 is MNHNS and CDR2 SASEGT. The CDR3 covers 18 residues. The chain's CDR3 is CASSSGGDRERLINGYTF. The CDR3 coding sequence is TGTGCCAGCAGTAGCGGGGGGGACAGGGAAAGACTAATAAATGGCTACACCTTC.

In its sample, this clonotype was seen a few times. The rearrangement uses TRBV9 and TRBJ2-5, with D perhaps matching TRBD1 or TRBD2 (5 bases each). Judging by the DNA end, TRBJ2-7 fits better; the J call may be wrong. The CDR3 loop spans 13 amino acids. The V gene's germline CDR1 is SGDLS and CDR2 YYNGEE. The CDR3: CASSVGEGREQYF. The CDR3 DNA follows: TGTGCCAGCAGCGTAGGAGAGGGGCGCGAGCAGTACTTC.

The chain joins TRBV4-3 to TRBJ2-2; 7 positions agree with TRBD1. The CDR3 sequence is 14 residues long. Per germline, CDR1 LGHNA and CDR2 YSLEER. J lost 5 bases, V lost 4 bases, and 4 bases had no gene match. As DNA, the CDR3 is TGCGCCAGCAGCCGGGCCAGGGGGACCGGGGAGCTGTTTTTT. The encoded protein is CASSRARGTGELFF.

This clonotype was observed a handful of times. The rearrangement links TRBV4-1 to TRBJ2-4; possible D gene TRBD2, 5 bases. The J call may be faulty, since TRBJ2-5 better matches the DNA end. CDR3 length: 16 amino acids. Germline-derived CDR1 and CDR2 are MGHRA and YSYEKL. Here the CDR3 DNA reads TGCGCCAGCAGCCAAGAATGGGAGCTGGGCAGGGAGACCCAGTACTTC. Translated: CASSQEWELGRETQYF.

This clonotype has more than one count but fewer than ten. V and J are TRBV7-2 and TRBJ1-5; perhaps TRBD1 as D (5 bases). The CDR3 has 15 residues. Germline V gives CDR1 SGHTA, CDR2 FQGNSA. Trimming left V 1 base short and J 5 bases short, with 12 bases between. CDR3 coding DNA: TGTGCCAGCAGCTTAGGGGACGGAGGCCATCAGCCCCAGCATTTT. This sequence encodes CASSLGDGGHQPQHF.

This clonotype appeared a single time. The V and J genes are TRBV7-2 and TRBJ2-7; TRBD2 agrees at 8 bases. The junction had 8 bases not matched to a gene; V was cut back by 3 bases and J by 4 bases. Germline CDR1 and CDR2: SGHTA and FQGNSA. The CDR3 has 15 amino acids. The CDR3 DNA follows: TGTGCCAGCAGCTTGTCCTCGACTAGCGTTTACGAGCAGTACTTC. Encoded protein: CASSLSSTSVYEQYF.

V is TRBV30 and J is TRBJ2-1; TRBD1 is a possible D gene (5 bases). There are 14 residues in the CDR3. With 0 bases removed from V and 7 bases from J, the gap between germline ends came to 13 bases. Per the germline V gene, CDR1 is GTSNPN and CDR2 is SVGIG (reference sequence). CDR3 region: CAWSVGAGLNEQFF. CDR3 bases: TGTGCCTGGAGTGTTGGGGCAGGGCTGAATGAGCAGTTCTTC.

V and J are TRBV28 and TRBJ1-2; the match to TRBD1 covers 8 bases. The germline gives CDR1 MDHEN, CDR2 SYDVKM. J gave up 8 bases and V 5 bases, and 13 bases lay outside the gene matches. The CDR3 runs to 15 residues. CDR3 DNA: TGTGCCAGCAGTCCCGCCGGGACAGGCCTTGGAGGCTACACCTTC. Translated: CASSPAGTGLGGYTF.

This clonotype was recorded a few times. The rearrangement joins TRBV12-3 or TRBV12-4 to TRBJ2-1, with TRBD2 matching over 8 bases. Germline trimming cut 8 bases from V and 1 base from J; bases unmatched to any gene: 7. This CDR3 region has 15 residues. For the CDR3, the DNA is TGTGCCAGCTTTTATTTAGCGGGATCCTACAATGAGCAGTTCTTC. It specifies CASFYLAGSYNEQFF.

This clonotype was seen more than once but under ten times. The rearrangement uses TRBV3-1 and TRBJ2-5; D gene ambiguous. The DNA end lines up better with TRBJ2-7; the J call may be wrong. Germline lookup yields CDR1 LGHDT and CDR2 YNNKEL (reference sequence). This CDR3 spans 12 amino acids. The CDR3 region has the DNA TGTGCCAGCAGCCACTTAGCTGGCGAGCAGTACTTC. It translates to CASSHLAGEQYF.

V gene TRBV5-1 combines with J gene TRBJ1-1; TRBD1 is a possible D gene (6 bases). Germline V gene sequence: CDR1 SGHRS, CDR2 YFSETQ. V dropped 4 bases and J dropped 14 bases, with 15 bases sitting between them. The CDR3 covers 11 residues. CDR3 coding DNA: TGCGCCAGCAGCACGGCAGGGGAGTTCTTCTTT. This translates into CASSTAGEFFF.

This sequence joins TRBV2 and TRBJ2-7; 7 positions agree with TRBD1. CDR3 size: 14 residues. Germline V gene data show CDR1 as SNHLY and CDR2 as FYNNEI. J lost 5 bases, V lost 3 bases, and 7 bases had no gene match. The CDR3 loop is CASSEGQGVDEQYF. DNA of the CDR3: TGTGCCAGCAGTGAGGGGCAGGGGGTCGACGAGCAGTACTTC.

Note on this clonotype: One junction end does not reproduce the germline sequence, and a read error may be involved. This chain uses TRBV7-7 with TRBJ2-5; D not certain. This CDR3 is 14 amino acids long. Germline V gene lookup returns CDR1 SSHAT and CDR2 FNYEAQ (reference sequence). CDR3 coding DNA: TGTGCTAGCAGCGCATCATCTAGCCAAGAGACCCAGTACTTC. Translation: CASSASSSQETQYF. Drawing the rest from reference TRBV7-7 and TRBJ2-5, the complete variable domain is GAGVSQSPRYKVTKRGQDVTLRCDPISSHATLYWYQQALGQGPEFLTYFNYEAQPDKSGLPSDRFSAERPEGSISTLTIQRTEQRDSAMYRCASSASSSQETQYFGPGTRLLVL.

This chain uses TRBV27 with TRBJ1-2, with a possible D match to TRBD1 (5 bases). In germline, CDR1 is MNHEY, CDR2 SMNVEV (reference sequence). V was clipped by 6 bases and J by 2 bases, with 16 bases between them. CDR3 size: 15 residues. This CDR3 reads CASRQDNNKNYGYTF. CDR3 sequence (DNA): TGTGCCAGCAGACAGGACAACAATAAAAACTATGGCTACACCTTC.

The chain uses TRBV27 and TRBJ2-1; 11 bases are shared with TRBD2. J gave up 6 bases and V 3 bases, and 7 bases lay outside the gene matches. Germline V gives CDR1 MNHEY, CDR2 SMNVEV (reference sequence). The CDR3 has 16 residues. CDR3 sequence reads: CASSLALSGGANEQFF. The DNA for the CDR3 is TGTGCCAGCAGTTTGGCCCTTAGCGGGGGGGCCAATGAGCAGTTCTTC.